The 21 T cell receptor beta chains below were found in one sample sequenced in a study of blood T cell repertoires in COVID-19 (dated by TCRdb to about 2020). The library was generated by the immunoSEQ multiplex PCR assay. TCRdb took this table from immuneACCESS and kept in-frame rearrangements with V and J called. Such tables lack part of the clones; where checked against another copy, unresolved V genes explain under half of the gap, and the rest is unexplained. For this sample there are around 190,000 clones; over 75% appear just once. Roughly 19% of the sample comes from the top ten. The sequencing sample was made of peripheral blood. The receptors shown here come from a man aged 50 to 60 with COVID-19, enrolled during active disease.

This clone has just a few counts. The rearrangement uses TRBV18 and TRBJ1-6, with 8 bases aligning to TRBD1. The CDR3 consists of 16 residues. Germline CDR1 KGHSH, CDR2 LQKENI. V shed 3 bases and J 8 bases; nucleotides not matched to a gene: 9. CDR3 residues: CASSPVVQGADSPLHF. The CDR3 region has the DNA TGTGCCAGCTCACCCGTGGTTCAGGGGGCGGATTCACCCCTCCACTTT.

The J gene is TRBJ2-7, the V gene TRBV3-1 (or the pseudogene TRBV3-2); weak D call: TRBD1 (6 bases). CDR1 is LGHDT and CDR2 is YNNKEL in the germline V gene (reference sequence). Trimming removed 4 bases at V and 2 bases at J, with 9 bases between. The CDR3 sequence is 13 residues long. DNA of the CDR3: TGTGCCAGCAGCCGACAGGCGCCCTACGAGCAGTACTTC. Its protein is CASSRQAPYEQYF.

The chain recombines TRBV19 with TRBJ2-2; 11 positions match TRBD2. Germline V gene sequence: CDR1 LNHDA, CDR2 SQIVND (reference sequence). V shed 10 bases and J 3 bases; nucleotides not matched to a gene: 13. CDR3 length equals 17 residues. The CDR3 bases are TGTGCCACCGGGAATGGACTAGCGGGTCTTTACACCGGGGAGCTGTTTTTT. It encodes CATGNGLAGLYTGELFF.

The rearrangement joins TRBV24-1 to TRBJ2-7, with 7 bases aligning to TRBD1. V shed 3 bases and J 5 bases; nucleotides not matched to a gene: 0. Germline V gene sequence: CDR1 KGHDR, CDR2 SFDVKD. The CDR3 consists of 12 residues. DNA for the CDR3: TGTGCCACCAGTGATACAGGGGACGAGCAGTACTTC. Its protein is CATSDTGDEQYF.

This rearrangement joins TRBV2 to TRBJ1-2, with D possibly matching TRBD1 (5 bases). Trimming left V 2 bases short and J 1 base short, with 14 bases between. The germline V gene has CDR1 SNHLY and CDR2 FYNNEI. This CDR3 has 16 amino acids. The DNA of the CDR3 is TGTGCCAGCAGTGAAAATATTGACAGACTTAACTATGGCTACACCTTC. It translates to CASSENIDRLNYGYTF.

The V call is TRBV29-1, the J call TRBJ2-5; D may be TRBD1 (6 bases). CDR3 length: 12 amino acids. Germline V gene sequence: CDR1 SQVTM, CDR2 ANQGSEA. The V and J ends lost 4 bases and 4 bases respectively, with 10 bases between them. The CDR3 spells CSVARGGETQYF. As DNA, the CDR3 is TGCAGCGTTGCGAGAGGGGGAGAGACCCAGTACTTC.

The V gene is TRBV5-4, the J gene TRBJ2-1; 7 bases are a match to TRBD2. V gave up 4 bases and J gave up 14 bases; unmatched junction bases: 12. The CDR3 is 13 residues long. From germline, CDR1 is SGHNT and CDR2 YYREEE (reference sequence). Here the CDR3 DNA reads TGTGCCAGCAGCCCCGGACCCGGGGGGAACAAGTTCTTC. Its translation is CASSPGPGGNKFF.

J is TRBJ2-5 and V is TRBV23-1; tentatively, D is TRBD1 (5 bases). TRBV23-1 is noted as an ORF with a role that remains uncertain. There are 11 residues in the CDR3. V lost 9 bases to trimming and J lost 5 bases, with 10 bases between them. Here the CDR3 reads CARQGEETQYF. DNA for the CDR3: TGCGCCAGGCAGGGCGAGGAGACCCAGTACTTC.

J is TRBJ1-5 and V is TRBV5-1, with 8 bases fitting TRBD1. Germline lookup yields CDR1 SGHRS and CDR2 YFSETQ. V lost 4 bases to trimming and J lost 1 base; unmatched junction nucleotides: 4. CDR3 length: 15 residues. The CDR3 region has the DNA TGCGCCAGCAGCCCCACAGGGGGGAGCAATCAGCCCCAGCATTTT. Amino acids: CASSPTGGSNQPQHF.

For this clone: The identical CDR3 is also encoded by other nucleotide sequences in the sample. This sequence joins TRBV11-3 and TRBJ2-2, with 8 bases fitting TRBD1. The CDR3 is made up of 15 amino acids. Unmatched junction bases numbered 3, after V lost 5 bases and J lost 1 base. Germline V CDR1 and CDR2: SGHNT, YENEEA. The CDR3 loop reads CASSQGQVNTGELFF. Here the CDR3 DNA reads TGTGCCAGCAGCCAGGGACAGGTGAACACCGGGGAGCTGTTTTTT.

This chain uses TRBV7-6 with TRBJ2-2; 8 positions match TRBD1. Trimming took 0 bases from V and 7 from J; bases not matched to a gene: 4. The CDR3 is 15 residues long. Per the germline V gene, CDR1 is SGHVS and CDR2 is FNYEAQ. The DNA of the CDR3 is TGTGCCAGCAGCTTAGCTGCACAGGGGGTCGGGGAGCTGTTTTTT. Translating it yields CASSLAAQGVGELFF. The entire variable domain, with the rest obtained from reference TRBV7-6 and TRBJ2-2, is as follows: GAGVSQSPRYKVTKRGQDVALRCDPISGHVSLYWYRQALGQGPEFLTYFNYEAQQDKSGLPNDRFSAERPEGSISTLTIQRTEQRDSAMYRCASSLAAQGVGELFFGEGSRLTVL.

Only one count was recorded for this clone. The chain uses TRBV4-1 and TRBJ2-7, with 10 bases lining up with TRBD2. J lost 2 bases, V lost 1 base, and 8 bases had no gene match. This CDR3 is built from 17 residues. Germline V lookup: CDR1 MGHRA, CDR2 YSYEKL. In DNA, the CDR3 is TGCGCCAGCAGCCAAGTCCTAGCGGGAGCCCCTACCTACGAGCAGTACTTC. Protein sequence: CASSQVLAGAPTYEQYF.

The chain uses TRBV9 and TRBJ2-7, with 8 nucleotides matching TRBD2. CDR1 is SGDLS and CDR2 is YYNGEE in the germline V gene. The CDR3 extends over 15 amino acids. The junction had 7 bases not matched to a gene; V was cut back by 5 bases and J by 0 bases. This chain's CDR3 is CASSRSGTSSYEQYF. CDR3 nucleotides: TGTGCCAGCAGTCGTTCCGGGACTAGCTCCTACGAGCAGTACTTC.

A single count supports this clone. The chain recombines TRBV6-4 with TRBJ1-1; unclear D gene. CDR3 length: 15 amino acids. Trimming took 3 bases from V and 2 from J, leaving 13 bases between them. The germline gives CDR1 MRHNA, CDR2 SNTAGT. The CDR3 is CASSDGKRVNTEAFF. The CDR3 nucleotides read TGTGCCAGCAGTGATGGGAAGAGGGTAAACACTGAAGCTTTCTTT.

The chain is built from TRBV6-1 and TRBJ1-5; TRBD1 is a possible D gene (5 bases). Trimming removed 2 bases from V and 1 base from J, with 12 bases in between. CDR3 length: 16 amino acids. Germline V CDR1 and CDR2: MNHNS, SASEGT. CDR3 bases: TGTGCCAGCAGTGAACAGGGTTCTCAAAGCAATCAGCCCCAGCATTTT. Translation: CASSEQGSQSNQPQHF.

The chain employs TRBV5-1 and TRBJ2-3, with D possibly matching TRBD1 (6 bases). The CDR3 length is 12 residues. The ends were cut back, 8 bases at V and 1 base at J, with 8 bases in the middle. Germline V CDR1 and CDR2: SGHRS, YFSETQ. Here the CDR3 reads CASRQGTDTQYF. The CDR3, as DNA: TGCGCCAGTCGACAGGGCACAGATACGCAGTATTTT.

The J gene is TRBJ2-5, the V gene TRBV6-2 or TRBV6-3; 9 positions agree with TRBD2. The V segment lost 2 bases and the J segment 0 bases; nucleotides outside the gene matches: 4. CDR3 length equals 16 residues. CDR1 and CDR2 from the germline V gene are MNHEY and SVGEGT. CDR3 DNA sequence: TGTGCCAGCAGTTACGACGCGGGGGGGTACCAAGAGACCCAGTACTTC. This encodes CASSYDAGGYQETQYF.

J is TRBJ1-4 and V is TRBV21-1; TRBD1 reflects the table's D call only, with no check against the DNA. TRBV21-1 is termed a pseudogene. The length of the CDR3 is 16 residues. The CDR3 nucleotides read TGTGCCAGCAGCGGCACACCGGGACAGGATAATGAAAAACTGTTTTTT. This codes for CASSGTPGQDNEKLFF.

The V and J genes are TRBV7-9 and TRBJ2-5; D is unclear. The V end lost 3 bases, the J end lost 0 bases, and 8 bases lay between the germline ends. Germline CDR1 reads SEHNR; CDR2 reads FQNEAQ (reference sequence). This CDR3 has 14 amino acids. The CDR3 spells CASSFTEYQETQYF. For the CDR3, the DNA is TGTGCCAGCAGCTTTACAGAATACCAAGAGACCCAGTACTTC.

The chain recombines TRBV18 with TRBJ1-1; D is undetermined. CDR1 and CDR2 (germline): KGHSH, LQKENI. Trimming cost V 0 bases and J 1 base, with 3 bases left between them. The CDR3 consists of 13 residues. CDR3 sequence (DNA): TGTGCCAGCTCACCACCCCAGAACACTGAAGCTTTCTTT. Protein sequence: CASSPPQNTEAFF.

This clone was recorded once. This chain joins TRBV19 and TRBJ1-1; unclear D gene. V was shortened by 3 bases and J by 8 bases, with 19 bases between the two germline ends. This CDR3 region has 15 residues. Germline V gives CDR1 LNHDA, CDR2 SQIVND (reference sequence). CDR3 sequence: CASSISGAGPREAFF. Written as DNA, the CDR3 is TGTGCCAGTAGTATTAGCGGTGCAGGACCGAGGGAAGCTTTCTTT. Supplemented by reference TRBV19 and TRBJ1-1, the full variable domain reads DGGITQSPKYLFRKEGQNVTLSCEQNLNHDAMYWYRQDPGQGLRLIYYSQIVNDFQKGDIAEGYSVSREKKESFPLTVTSAQKNPTAFYLCASSISGAGPREAFFGQGTRLTVV.